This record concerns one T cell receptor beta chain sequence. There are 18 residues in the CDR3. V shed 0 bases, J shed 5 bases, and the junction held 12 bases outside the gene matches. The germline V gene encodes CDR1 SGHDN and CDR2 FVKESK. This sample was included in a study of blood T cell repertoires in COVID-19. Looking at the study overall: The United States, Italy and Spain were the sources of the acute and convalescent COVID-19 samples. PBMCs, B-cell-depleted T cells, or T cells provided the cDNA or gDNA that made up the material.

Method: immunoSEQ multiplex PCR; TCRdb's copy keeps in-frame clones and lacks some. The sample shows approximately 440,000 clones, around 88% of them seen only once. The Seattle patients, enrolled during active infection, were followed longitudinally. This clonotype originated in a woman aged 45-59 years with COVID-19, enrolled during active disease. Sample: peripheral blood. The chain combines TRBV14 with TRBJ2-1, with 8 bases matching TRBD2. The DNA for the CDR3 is TGTGCCAGCAGCCAAGAACCCCGGCTGGTAGCGGGGAACAATGAGCAGTTCTTC. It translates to CASSQEPRLVAGNNEQFF.